This T cell receptor beta chain derives from a study of CD8+CD57+ T cells in acquired aplastic anemia. As for the study in general: Healthy CD8+ samples averaged approximately 11 million reads.

Germline V CDR1 and CDR2: SGDLS, YYNGEE. This CDR3 has 13 amino acids. V gave up 4 bases and J gave up 5 bases, with 12 bases separating them. Using genomic DNA as the template, TCR beta VDJ and CDR3 profiling was carried out. From the reads, TCRdb called clonotypes with MiXCR, one entry per CDR3 protein. The sample lists about 210,000 distinct CDR3 sequences, around 60% occurring once. The receptor comes from a human donor in good health. The rearrangement links TRBV9 to TRBJ1-1; TRBD1 is a possible D gene (5 bases). The material sequenced was sorted CD4+, CD8+, or CD8+CD57+ T cells (not recorded which) from PBMCs. The CDR3, as DNA: TGTGCCAGCAGCTTCGGGGGTGGAACTGAAGCTTTCTTT. It codes for CASSFGGGTEAFF.